The present T cell receptor (beta chain) was sequenced within a study of cytomegalovirus exposure and HLA in healthy donors. Broader study findings: Researchers catalogued about 150 TCR beta chains as cytomegalovirus-associated. Available immune exposure information covered CMV serostatus only. In vitro checks showed that a few CMV-associated chains really do target CMV antigens.

In germline, CDR1 is SGHRS, CDR2 YFSETQ. The CDR3 has 13 residues. The V end was cut by 0 bases, the J end by 2 bases, with 5 bases between. A remark on this clone: Its antigen is undetermined.

Primers for the PCR totalled 60 Vbeta and 13 Jbeta. How the authors handled the data: Tens of millions of unique TCR beta chains, roughly 11 million shared, were counted in a later analysis. Profiled with immunoSEQ multiplex PCR; TCRdb holds only in-frame clones, not every one. The D gene and trimming were derived from the DNA, and the V and J assignments and clone size from that table. The sample lists 220,000 or so clones, about 74% occurring once. The specimen sequenced was PBMCs. This sequence joins TRBV5-1 and TRBJ1-1; D not resolved. This sequence originates from a woman in her twenties or thirties in good health and CMV-seronegative. The CDR3 region has the DNA TGCGCCAGCAGCTTGGGACTTAACACTGAAGCTTTCTTT. Its protein product is CASSLGLNTEAFF. Full variable domain (rest looked up from reference TRBV5-1 and TRBJ1-1): KAGVTQTPRYLIKTRGQQVTLSCSPISGHRSVSWYQQTPGQGLQFLFEYFSETQRNKGNFPGRFSGRQFSNSRSEMNVSTLELGDSALYLCASSLGLNTEAFFGQGTRLTVV.